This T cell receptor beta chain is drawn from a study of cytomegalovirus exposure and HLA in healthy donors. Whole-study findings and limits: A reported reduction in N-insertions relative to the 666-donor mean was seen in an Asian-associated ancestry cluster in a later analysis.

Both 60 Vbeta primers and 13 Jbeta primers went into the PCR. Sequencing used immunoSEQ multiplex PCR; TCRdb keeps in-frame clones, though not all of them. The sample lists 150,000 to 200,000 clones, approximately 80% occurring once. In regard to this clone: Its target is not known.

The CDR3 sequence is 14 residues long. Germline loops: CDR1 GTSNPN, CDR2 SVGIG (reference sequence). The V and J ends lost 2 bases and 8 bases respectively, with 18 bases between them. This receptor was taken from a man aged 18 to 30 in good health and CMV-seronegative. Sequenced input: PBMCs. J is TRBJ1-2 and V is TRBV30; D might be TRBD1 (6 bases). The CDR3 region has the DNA TGTGCCTGGAGTTTTACAGGGAATTACGGGGGCTACACCTTC. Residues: CAWSFTGNYGGYTF. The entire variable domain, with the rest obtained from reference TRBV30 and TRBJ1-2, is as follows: SQTIHQWPATLVQPVGSPLSLECTVEGTSNPNLYWYRQAAGRGLQLLFYSVGIGQISSEVPQNLSASRPQDRQFILSSKKLLLSDSGFYLCAWSFTGNYGGYTFGSGTRLTVV.